This TCR beta chain comes out of a study of T cell changes during pregnancy in multiple sclerosis. Sequenced by immunoSEQ multiplex PCR; TCRdb stores in-frame clones only, minus some. The data contain 45,000 to 60,000 clones, almost 95% of them seen just once; the ten biggest clones take up roughly 0.81%. The V and J ends lost 5 bases and 5 bases respectively, with 12 bases between them. The germline CDR1 and CDR2 sequences are KGHSH and LQKENI. This CDR3 has 13 amino acids. Sample: CD4+ T cells from peripheral blood mononuclear cells, taken in the third trimester of pregnancy. This TCR was recovered from a female donor with multiple sclerosis, enrolled in a pregnancy study. This chain links TRBV18 with TRBJ1-1; perhaps TRBD1 as D (5 bases). CDR3 bases: TGTGCCAGCTCAGCGGACACAAAAACTGAAGCTTTCTTT. It is translated as CASSADTKTEAFF.